This T cell receptor (beta chain) was identified in a study of patients and donors after allogeneic stem cell transplantation. V lost 0 bases, J lost 3 bases, and 9 bases lay in between. Germline V gene lookup returns CDR1 SGDLS and CDR2 YYNGEE. CDR3 size: 14 residues. TCRdb fed the RT-PCR reads into MiXCR, producing one record per CDR3 protein. This repertoire shows roughly 960,000 distinct CDR3 sequences, more than 15% found once; its top ten account for roughly 6%. This chain links TRBV9 with TRBJ2-5; D call uncertain. This receptor was identified in a human donor who was either an allogeneic HSCT recipient or a stem cell or donor lymphocyte infusion donor (not recorded which). It is not recorded whose cells these are; they may come from a transplant donor. Sequencing was carried out using blood, either unsorted or a sorted T cell fraction (not recorded which). This chain's CDR3 is CASSVEATKETQYF. The CDR3 bases are TGTGCCAGCAGCGTAGAGGCCACCAAAGAGACCCAGTACTTC.